This TCR beta chain was documented in a study of post-analysis software for immune sequencing data. Study-wide results and caveats: Patients used four to six TRBV segments, including TRBV5-6, TRBV5-1 and TRBV20-1, more often than controls. When compared against controls, multiple sclerosis patients showed significantly lower normalized Chao1 diversity. Those samples that were prepared in the same batch co-clustered strongly by F measure.

Every TCR beta cDNA library bore unique molecular identifiers. The T cell input of about 1 to 10 million gave roughly 0.5 million cDNA molecules. One entry per CDR3 protein results from TCRdb running MiXCR on the PCR reads. The profile shows roughly 150,000 distinct CDR3 sequences, about 37% of them singletons. Details on this clonotype: Its target is unknown.

CDR1 MNHEY and CDR2 SVGAGI come from the germline V gene. The CDR3 contains 16 residues. The J segment lost 7 bases and the V segment lost 5 bases, leaving 13 bases of the junction unmatched. The TCR was taken from a girl aged 5-17 years with multiple sclerosis. Sequencing was performed on blood, taken after autologous hematopoietic stem cell transplantation. The chain joins TRBV6-5 to TRBJ2-1; 8 bases are a match to TRBD2. The CDR3 sequence is CASSLTHSGSLNEQFF. CDR3 coding DNA: TGTGCCAGCAGTCTTACCCACAGCGGGAGTTTGAATGAGCAGTTCTTC.